The 7 T cell receptor beta chains below come from one sample, sequenced in a study of graft-versus-host responses after intestinal transplantation. TCRdb's table, derived via immunoSEQ multiplex PCR, lists solely in-frame clones and lacks some. Here the sample spans fewer than 120,000 clones, just over 90% being singletons. Their cognate antigens are unknown. The sample was unstimulated CD8+ T cells sorted from spleen or lymph node cells, taken before intestinal transplant. The receptors originated from a human donor who received an intestinal transplant.

The chain uses TRBV29-1 and TRBJ1-4, with unresolved D. Germline V lookup: CDR1 SQVTM, CDR2 ANQGSEA. The CDR3 totals 12 residues. The germline V and J ends were trimmed by 4 bases and 5 bases, with 8 bases remaining between them. CDR3 protein: CSVGGMNEKLFF. The CDR3 DNA sequence: TGCAGCGTTGGAGGGATGAATGAAAAACTGTTTTTT. The full variable domain, rest sourced from reference TRBV29-1 and TRBJ1-4, is SAVISQKPSRDICQRGTSLTIQCQVDSQVTMMFWYRQQPGQSLTLIATANQGSEATYESGFVIDKFPISRPNLTFSTLTVSNMSPEDSSIYLCSVGGMNEKLFFGSGTQLSVL.

The chain uses TRBV27 and TRBJ2-1, with 7 bases that match TRBD2. With 4 bases clipped from V and 0 bases from J, the junction kept 9 bases outside the gene matches. This CDR3 comprises 17 residues. Germline values: CDR1 MNHEY, CDR2 SMNVEV (reference sequence). The CDR3: CASSWGGTPSSYNEQFF. CDR3 nucleotide sequence: TGTGCCAGCAGTTGGGGGGGGACCCCAAGCTCCTACAATGAGCAGTTCTTC.

The J gene is TRBJ1-5, the V gene TRBV2; tentatively, D is TRBD1 (6 bases). V lost 5 bases and J 7 bases, leaving 12 bases between the germline ends. The CDR3 is 13 amino acids. CDR1 and CDR2 (germline): SNHLY, FYNNEI. DNA for the CDR3: TGTGCCAGCAGTTGGGGGGCAGGGCAGCCCCAGCATTTT. Translating gives CASSWGAGQPQHF.

This sequence joins TRBV29-1 and TRBJ1-1; no definite D call. Germline values: CDR1 SQVTM, CDR2 ANQGSEA. The CDR3 consists of 12 residues. The V end lost 4 bases, the J end lost 0 bases, and 6 bases lay between the germline ends. CDR3 sequence: CSVVSVNTEAFF. The CDR3 nucleotides are TGCAGCGTTGTATCGGTGAACACTGAAGCTTTCTTT.

This clone was seen just once. V and J are TRBV13 and TRBJ2-7; TRBD2 matches at 8 bases. The CDR3 is 14 residues long. Germline CDR1 is PRHDT and CDR2 is FYEKMQ (reference sequence). V lost 4 bases and J lost 2; bases outside the gene matches: 4. The CDR3 here is CASSSREGTYEQYF. DNA for the CDR3: TGTGCCAGCAGCTCCCGGGAGGGAACCTACGAGCAGTACTTC.

This clone was recorded once. This chain connects TRBV5-4 to TRBJ1-1; D ambiguous. Trimming took 6 bases from V and 3 from J, leaving 15 bases between them. The CDR3 runs to 14 residues. CDR1 SGHNT and CDR2 YYREEE come from the germline V gene (reference sequence). For the CDR3, the DNA is TGTGCCAGCATCACTTTTGGGTCGTACACTGAAGCTTTCTTT. Translation: CASITFGSYTEAFF.

The rearrangement joins TRBV19 to TRBJ1-2; D perhaps matches TRBD1 (5 bases). The CDR3 length is 12 residues. In germline, CDR1 is LNHDA, CDR2 SQIVND (reference sequence). Trimming pared 8 bases from V and 6 bases from J, leaving 13 bases between. For the CDR3, the DNA is TGTGCCAGTTACCAGGGATCCCATGGCTACACCTTC. Its translation is CASYQGSHGYTF.